This entry is about one TCR beta chain. The antigen remains undetermined. From germline, CDR1 is SGHVS and CDR2 FNYEAQ. V lost 5 bases to trimming and J lost 2 bases; unmatched junction nucleotides: 8. CDR3 length: 16 amino acids. These data belong to a study of cytomegalovirus exposure and HLA in healthy donors. Study-level points and caveats: Analyzed later, most CMV-associated TCR beta chains appeared HLA-restricted. Immune exposure was documented only through CMV serostatus.

The PCR made use of 60 Vbeta and 13 Jbeta primers. In the original analysis: Roughly 9.9 million shared chains were among the roughly 80 million unique TCR beta chains that a later analysis counted. Assay: immunoSEQ multiplex PCR; the TCRdb copy retains only in-frame clones and omits some. That table gives V, J and clone size, and the DNA gave D and trimming. This repertoire shows approximately 110,000 clones, 65% to 80% found once; its top ten account for 13%. Sequencing used PBMCs. The chain has TRBV7-6 and TRBJ1-3; 8 nucleotides agree with TRBD1. The origin of this receptor is a woman aged 55-70 years in good health and CMV-seropositive. The CDR3 region has the DNA TGTGCCAGCAGCCCAGAACGGACAGGGACTGGAAACACCATATATTTT. Its translation: CASSPERTGTGNTIYF.